This entry features one TCR beta chain sequence. Its antigen is as yet unknown. Method: immunoSEQ multiplex PCR; TCRdb's copy keeps in-frame clones and lacks some. This table holds some 150,000 clones, roughly 90% found once. The data originate from a study of T cell responses to AZD1222 COVID-19 vaccine. Notes on the study in general: Seropositive status at baseline applied to only 5 or 6 AZD1222 recipients. Once two AZD1222 doses were given, Spike-specific TCR breadth and depth went up. The repertoires were collected only after the peak T cell response. With dominance at 160-218 and 743-854, vaccine-associated CD4 TCRs spanned spike.

CDR1 and CDR2 from the germline V gene are SGHVS and FQNEAQ. V dropped 5 bases and J dropped 0 bases, with 17 bases sitting between them. This CDR3 has 17 amino acids. Sequenced here: peripheral blood, sampled 28 days after the second AZD1222 dose. The origin of this receptor is an adult who received the AZD1222 COVID-19 vaccine. V is TRBV7-8 and J is TRBJ1-3; D is unclear. CDR3 DNA sequence: TGTGCCAGCAGCCCTAGTGGGCAGACAAGCTCTGGAAACACCATATATTTT. Translation: CASSPSGQTSSGNTIYF. The full variable domain, with the rest looked up from reference TRBV7-8 and TRBJ1-3, is GAGVSQSPRYKVAKRGQDVALRCDPISGHVSLFWYQQALGQGPEFLTYFQNEAQLDKSGLPSDRFFAERPEGSVSTLKIQRTQQEDSAVYLCASSPSGQTSSGNTIYFGEGSWLTVV.